This passage covers 11 T cell receptor beta chains from one sample sequenced in a study of cytomegalovirus exposure and HLA in healthy donors. TCRdb's copy holds only in-frame clones and misses some; the assay was immunoSEQ multiplex PCR. Here the sample spans fewer than 200,000 clones, 89% being singletons. The sequenced sample was PBMCs. These receptor sequences come from a woman aged 18-29 years in good health and CMV-seropositive.

The chain joins TRBV18 to TRBJ2-7; 8 nucleotides agree with TRBD1. CDR1 KGHSH and CDR2 LQKENI come from the germline V gene. V trimming: 1 base; J trimming: 4 bases; junction bases outside the gene matches: 9. This CDR3 has 16 amino acids. The CDR3 DNA is TGTGCCAGCTCACCACAGATCGCAGGGGGCGGTTACGAGCAGTACTTC. Encoded protein: CASSPQIAGGGYEQYF.

This chain joins TRBV28 and TRBJ2-1, with 7 bases identical to TRBD2. V was clipped by 5 bases and J by 2 bases; unmatched bases: 12. Germline V lookup: CDR1 MDHEN, CDR2 SYDVKM. The CDR3 totals 17 residues. In DNA, the CDR3 is TGTGCCAGCAGTCCCAGACTAGCTAGGATCCCCTACAATGAGCAGTTCTTC. Translated: CASSPRLARIPYNEQFF.

This rearrangement joins TRBV7-3 to TRBJ1-2; D ambiguous. Germline V gene sequence: CDR1 SGHTA, CDR2 FQGTGA. This CDR3 comprises 13 residues. With 2 bases removed from V and 8 bases from J, the gap between germline ends came to 12 bases. The CDR3 spells CASSLLSGAGYTF. CDR3 in DNA: TGTGCCAGCAGCTTATTGTCGGGTGCGGGCTACACCTTC. The full variable domain, rest sourced from reference TRBV7-3 and TRBJ1-2, is GAGVSQTPSNKVTEKGKYVELRCDPISGHTALYWYRQSLGQGPEFLIYFQGTGAADDSGLPNDRFFAVRPEGSVSTLKIQRTERGDSAVYLCASSLLSGAGYTFGSGTRLTVV.

The chain combines TRBV6-5 with TRBJ1-3; 9 bases align to TRBD1. This CDR3 contains 15 residues. Germline lookup yields CDR1 MNHEY and CDR2 SVGAGI. V lost 4 bases to trimming and J lost 0 bases; unmatched junction nucleotides: 1. The chain's CDR3 is CASSLTGGSGNTIYF. In DNA, the CDR3 is TGTGCCAGCAGTTTGACAGGGGGCTCTGGAAACACCATATATTTT.

The chain carries TRBV7-2 and TRBJ2-1, with a weak D call TRBD2 (6 bases). The V and J ends lost 3 bases and 10 bases respectively, with 13 bases between them. The CDR3 sequence is 13 residues long. Looked up from germline, CDR1 is SGHTA and CDR2 is FQGNSA. DNA for the CDR3: TGTGCCAGCAGCTTGGGGCGGGATCGGGAGCAGTTCTTC. Amino acid sequence: CASSLGRDREQFF.

The chain employs TRBV11-2 and TRBJ2-1, with 11 bases lining up with TRBD2. Germline CDR1 SGHAT, CDR2 FQNNGV. The CDR3 spans 15 residues. Germline trimming cut 0 bases from V and 7 bases from J; bases unmatched to any gene: 2. Here the CDR3 reads CASSLELAGANEQFF. The CDR3 DNA is TGTGCCAGCAGCTTAGAACTAGCGGGAGCGAATGAGCAGTTCTTC.

Here the CDR3 reads CASSLTGTSTDTQYF. CDR3 sequence (DNA): TGTGCCAGCAGCTTAACGGGGACTAGCACAGATACGCAGTATTTT. The rearrangement uses TRBV7-3 and TRBJ2-3, with D possibly TRBD2 on 6 matching bases. The CDR3 sequence is 15 residues long. Trimming took 0 bases from V and 0 from J, leaving 7 bases between them. Per germline, CDR1 SGHTA and CDR2 FQGTGA.

In this sample, this clone turned up once. This chain's CDR3 is CASSQGLAGGGQETQYF. The CDR3 bases are TGCGCCAGCAGCCAAGGGCTAGCGGGAGGGGGGCAAGAGACCCAGTACTTC. The chain uses TRBV4-1 and TRBJ2-5, with TRBD2 matching 12 bases. The CDR3 consists of 17 residues. V trimming: 1 base; J trimming: 2 bases; junction bases outside the gene matches: 5. The germline V gene encodes CDR1 MGHRA and CDR2 YSYEKL.

This chain connects TRBV27 to TRBJ2-2, with TRBD2 as a possible D gene (6 bases). The length of the CDR3 is 14 residues. Deletions cut 10 bases from V and 1 base from J, with 13 bases between. In germline, CDR1 is MNHEY, CDR2 SMNVEV (reference sequence). CDR3 loop: CATSRRENTGELFF. CDR3 bases: TGTGCCACCTCTCGGCGGGAGAACACCGGGGAGCTGTTTTTT.

The chain employs TRBV28 and TRBJ2-4; 9 bases match TRBD2. The length of the CDR3 is 18 residues. CDR1 is MDHEN and CDR2 is SYDVKM in the germline V gene. Trimming took 5 bases from V and 5 from J; bases not matched to a gene: 16. CDR3 sequence: CASSGEAAGGLPQNIQYF. DNA for the CDR3: TGTGCCAGCAGTGGAGAGGCAGCGGGAGGTCTTCCCCAAAACATTCAGTACTTC.

This chain uses TRBV7-3 with TRBJ2-7; possibly TRBD2 for D (5 bases). The V end lost 4 bases, the J end lost 1 base, and 11 bases lay between the germline ends. Germline V gives CDR1 SGHTA, CDR2 FQGTGA. The CDR3 has 14 amino acids. In DNA, the CDR3 is TGTGCCAGCAGCTCCCCGGACTCTTCCTACGAGCAGTACTTC. Protein product: CASSSPDSSYEQYF.